A selection of T cell receptor beta chains follows, all from one sample in a study of blood T cell repertoires in COVID-19. Profiled with immunoSEQ multiplex PCR; TCRdb holds only in-frame clones, not every one. The sample shows about 150,000 clones, around 85% of them seen only once. Sample: peripheral blood. All receptors come from a woman between 35 and 50 years old with active or convalescent COVID-19. Both conserved end residues are part of each CDR3. A D gene is named only where the DNA matches it firmly. Size tells how often a clone was seen (once, few, many) or the class of an expanded clone, and some rows leave it out.

size	V	D	J	DNA	CDR3
once	TRBV9	-	TRBJ1-1	TGTGCCAGCAGCGTAGGGGCAAACGTGAACACTGAAGCTTTCTTT	CASSVGANVNTEAFF
few	TRBV6-2/TRBV6-3	-	TRBJ1-1	TGTGCCAGCAGTTACCATCAGGCCGGCCACACTGAAGCTTTCTTT	CASSYHQAGHTEAFF
-	TRBV2	TRBD1	TRBJ1-2	TGTGCCAGCAGTGAAGCGGGGACAGGTGGCGGCTACACCTTC	CASSEAGTGGGYTF
-	TRBV18	-	TRBJ2-5	TGTGCCAGCTCTCTCGGGTTGCAAGAGACCCAGTACTTC	CASSLGLQETQYF
-	TRBV28	TRBD1	TRBJ2-5	TGTGCCAGCAGTCGCCCCGGGACAGCCAGGGGGGAGACCCAGTACTTC	CASSRPGTARGETQYF
-	TRBV29-1	-	TRBJ2-5	TGCAGCGTGGGGAGGGGGGCTCGAGAGACCCAGTACTTC	CSVGRGARETQYF
-	TRBV6-5	TRBD2	TRBJ2-1	TGTGCCACCCAGCTAGCGGGGGGAGGCCACAATGAGCAGTTCTTC	CATQLAGGGHNEQFF
-	TRBV28	TRBD1	TRBJ2-7	TGTGCCAGCAGTTCCCCCTCGACAGGGTCCTACGAGCAGTACTTC	CASSSPSTGSYEQYF
-	TRBV5-1	-	TRBJ2-2	TGCGCCAGCAGCTTGCGCGAAACCGGGGAGCTGTTTTTT	CASSLRETGELFF
-	TRBV6-5	-	TRBJ1-5	TGTGCCAGCAGTACTGACAGGATTAGCAATCAGCCCCAGCATTTT	CASSTDRISNQPQHF
-	TRBV2	TRBD1	TRBJ2-7	TGTGCCAGCAGTGAAGTAGTTGGGGACAGGGGCTACGAGCAGTACTTC	CASSEVVGDRGYEQYF